The clone carrying this T cell receptor (beta chain) was detected many times. As yet, its antigen is unknown. This sample stems from a study of regulatory T cells in long-lasting Graves disease. As for time point: newly diagnosed GD, antithyroid drugs for less than 3 months. From RNA extracted from PBMCs, the TCR library was made. Building the TCR beta libraries relied on iRepertoire HTBI primers, and CDR3 regions underwent Arm-PCR. TCRdb called the multiplex PCR reads again in MiXCR, with one record for every CDR3 protein. Among about 430,000 distinct CDR3 sequences listed, approximately 15% were seen once. The germline V and J ends were trimmed by 6 bases and 7 bases, with 11 bases remaining between them. This CDR3 is 12 amino acids long. Germline CDR1 WNHNN, CDR2 SYGVQD (reference sequence). Study observations and caveats: Among persistent patients, a larger number of public clonotypes were shared (approximately 3,000) than among newly diagnosed patients (roughly 1,000).

These data are also associated with another study on T cells in Graves' hyperthyroidism and ophthalmopathy. From that second work: First-round RT-PCR with HTBI primers amplified the TCR CDR3 region.

The receptor was derived from a woman between 40 and 55 years old with Graves disease. This rearrangement joins TRBV10-1 to TRBJ2-3; D remains unclear. Material: peripheral blood mononuclear cells (PBMCs), obtained at new diagnosis, from a patient treated with antithyroid drugs. The CDR3 loop reads CASSENLNTQYF. CDR3 in DNA: TGCGCCAGCAGCGAGAATTTAAATACGCAGTATTTT.